Listed here are 8 T cell receptor beta chains from one sample, sequenced in a study of T cell repertoires in cytomegalovirus infection. A single record per CDR3 protein comes from TCRdb applying MiXCR to the reads. The sample holds some 77,000 distinct CDR3 sequences, around 3.4% seen once. Sequenced material: PBMCs. The receptors derive from a human donor in good health (CMV status not recorded). Some clones in this sample may be carry-over from other donors' samples.

This clonotype was recorded at least ten times. The rearrangement joins TRBV5-6 to TRBJ1-3; no definite D call. The V end lost 4 bases, the J end lost 0 bases, and 14 bases lay between the germline ends. CDR1 and CDR2 (germline): SGHDT, YYEEEE. CDR3 length equals 16 residues. CDR3 DNA sequence: TGTGCCAGCAGCCGTGGTAACCAGATCTCTGGAAACACCATATATTTT. It specifies CASSRGNQISGNTIYF. Based on the CDR3 plus reference TRBV5-6 and TRBJ1-3, the full variable domain is DAGVTQSPTHLIKTRGQQVTLRCSPKSGHDTVSWYQQALGQGPQFIFQYYEEEERQRGNFPDRFSGHQFPNYSSELNVNALLLGDSALYLCASSRGNQISGNTIYFGEGSWLTVV.

At least ten counts were recorded for this clonotype. J is TRBJ1-6 and V is TRBV4-3; D gene uncertain. The germline gives CDR1 LGHNA, CDR2 YSLEER. The ends were cut back, 0 bases at V and 10 bases at J, with 13 bases in the middle. This CDR3 contains 15 residues. The CDR3 region is CASSQDLRTDSPLHF. In DNA form, the CDR3 reads TGCGCCAGCAGCCAAGATTTGCGTACCGACTCACCCCTCCACTTT.

This clonotype has a count of ten or more. The rearrangement uses TRBV5-1 and TRBJ2-5, with TRBD2 matching 11 bases. CDR1 SGHRS and CDR2 YFSETQ come from the germline V gene. V dropped 3 bases and J dropped 5; count of bases not matched to a gene: 6. This CDR3 spans 15 amino acids. As DNA, the CDR3 is TGCGCCAGCAGCTCCGGACTAGCGGGCGGGGAGACCCAGTACTTC. This sequence encodes CASSSGLAGGETQYF.

The table lists this clonotype with many counts. The chain couples TRBV7-9 to TRBJ2-4, with D maybe TRBD1 (6 bases). This CDR3 has 17 amino acids. In germline, CDR1 is SEHNR, CDR2 FQNEAQ (reference sequence). Trimming stripped 8 bases from V and 0 bases from J, with 20 bases between. The CDR3 is CASENNWQGPAKNIQYF. The CDR3 nucleotides read TGTGCCAGCGAAAATAACTGGCAGGGGCCAGCCAAAAACATTCAGTACTTC.

This clonotype occurred many times. The chain recombines TRBV20-1 with TRBJ2-5; D is possibly TRBD1 (5 bases). Trimming removed 6 bases at V and 5 bases at J, with 22 bases between. This CDR3 comprises 15 residues. Germline-derived CDR1 and CDR2 are DFQATT and SNEGSKA (reference sequence). The CDR3 DNA sequence: TGCAGTGCCCTAATTACAGGCTCACTACGGGAGACCCAGTACTTC. Translated, it gives CSALITGSLRETQYF.

This clonotype was counted at least ten times. V usage is TRBV20-1 and J usage is TRBJ1-5, with 7 nucleotides matching TRBD1. The V gene end was trimmed by 6 bases and the J gene end by 5 bases; junction bases not matched to a gene: 13. CDR1 is DFQATT, CDR2 SNEGSKA, per germline (reference sequence). The CDR3 covers 15 residues. The CDR3 DNA reads TGCAGTGCGACTAATCGACAGGGTGTACATCAGCCCCAGCATTTT. Translated, it gives CSATNRQGVHQPQHF.

The chain has TRBV7-2 and TRBJ1-5; D is undetermined. CDR3 length: 13 residues. Trimming stripped 0 bases from V and 5 bases from J, with 5 bases between. Germline V gives CDR1 SGHTA, CDR2 FQGNSA. Here the CDR3 DNA reads TGTGCCAGCAGCTTAGCGATGGATCAGCCCCAGCATTTT. It yields the protein CASSLAMDQPQHF. Full variable domain (rest looked up from reference TRBV7-2 and TRBJ1-5): GAGVSQSPSNKVTEKGKDVELRCDPISGHTALYWYRQSLGQGLEFLIYFQGNSAPDKSGLPSDRFSAERTGGSVSTLTIQRTQQEDSAVYLCASSLAMDQPQHFGDGTRLSIL.

This clonotype was recorded many times. This chain joins TRBV7-2 and TRBJ1-5; the match to TRBD1 covers 9 bases. J gave up 7 bases and V 5 bases, and 12 bases lay outside the gene matches. CDR3 length equals 16 residues. Germline assignment: CDR1 SGHTA and CDR2 FQGNSA. Written as DNA, the CDR3 is TGTGCCAGCAGCGAAAGCGGGACAGGGAGGCAGCAGCCCCAGCATTTT. The encoded protein is CASSESGTGRQQPQHF.